Listed here are 30 T cell receptor beta chains from one sample, sequenced in a study of cytomegalovirus exposure and HLA in healthy donors (dated by TCRdb to about 2017). Library method: the immunoSEQ multiplex PCR assay. As stored in TCRdb, this immuneACCESS dataset retains in-frame rearrangements with V and J assigned. A fraction of the clones does not appear; measured against another copy, unresolved V genes explain less than half of the discrepancy, and the remainder lacks a known reason. The sample table contains around 230,000 clones; only one count was recorded for approximately 83% of them. 0.95% to 1.5% of the sample lies in the top ten. The specimen was PBMCs. The receptors derive from a woman aged 25 to 39 in good health and CMV-seropositive.

The rearrangement uses TRBV5-1 and TRBJ2-2, with 14 bases identical to TRBD2. The CDR3 is made up of 16 amino acids. Looked up from germline, CDR1 is SGHRS and CDR2 is YFSETQ. V lost 2 bases, J lost 9 bases, and 6 bases stayed unmatched. The CDR3 sequence is CASSFSGTSGSRELFF. CDR3 nucleotides: TGCGCCAGCAGCTTTTCCGGGACTAGCGGGAGCAGGGAGCTGTTTTTT.

This sequence joins TRBV30 and TRBJ2-7; D is perhaps TRBD1 (6 bases). This CDR3 contains 13 residues. The germline V and J ends were trimmed by 5 bases and 3 bases, with 14 bases remaining between them. CDR1 and CDR2 from the germline V gene are GTSNPN and SVGIG (reference sequence). The CDR3 sequence: CAWGLRDNYEQYF. DNA of the CDR3: TGTGCCTGGGGACTCCGGGACAACTACGAGCAGTACTTC.

The chain carries TRBV6-6 and TRBJ2-2; D is uncertain. V was cut by 6 bases and J by 3 bases, with 8 bases left in between. The CDR3 loop spans 13 amino acids. Per the germline V gene, CDR1 is MNHNY and CDR2 is SVGAGI (reference sequence). The CDR3 nucleotides read TGTGCCAGCAGCCTCCCAGACACCGGGGAGCTGTTTTTT. This codes for CASSLPDTGELFF.

J is TRBJ2-1 and V is TRBV15, with D tentatively TRBD1 (6 bases). Per germline, CDR1 LNHNV and CDR2 YYDKDF (reference sequence). Trimming pared 1 base from V and 8 bases from J, leaving 18 bases between. The CDR3 totals 16 residues. The CDR3 nucleotides are TGTGCCACCAGCAGAGGTCGGGACACCGGACTGGATGAGCAGTTCTTC. It is translated as CATSRGRDTGLDEQFF.

The CDR3 here is CASSENDRGPETNTGELFF. In nucleotides, the CDR3 is TGCGCCAGCAGTGAGAACGACAGGGGGCCCGAGACGAACACCGGGGAGCTGTTTTTT. This chain uses TRBV10-1 with TRBJ2-2; 10 nucleotides line up with TRBD1. Per the germline V gene, CDR1 is WNHNN and CDR2 is SYGVQD (reference sequence). After removal of 2 bases from V and 0 bases from J, the junction contained 9 bases not matched to a gene. The CDR3 length is 19 residues.

This rearrangement joins TRBV6-6 to TRBJ1-5; no reliable D call. The CDR3 runs to 16 residues. V was clipped by 5 bases and J by 0 bases, with 14 bases between them. Germline V lookup: CDR1 MNHNY, CDR2 SVGAGI (reference sequence). In DNA form, the CDR3 reads TGTGCCAGCAGTCCTCCCGGGGATATTAGCAATCAGCCCCAGCATTTT. This encodes CASSPPGDISNQPQHF.

This chain links TRBV27 with TRBJ2-5; D unresolved. The CDR3 is made up of 14 amino acids. The germline V gene has CDR1 MNHEY and CDR2 SMNVEV (reference sequence). The V end was cut by 2 bases, the J end by 4 bases, with 11 bases between. The CDR3 region has the DNA TGTGCCAGCAGTTTACTCGTACAGCTAGAGACCCAGTACTTC. This sequence encodes CASSLLVQLETQYF.

The gene calls are TRBV27 and TRBJ2-1; the match to TRBD1 covers 10 bases. After removal of 6 bases from V and 8 bases from J, the junction contained 10 bases not matched to a gene. CDR1 and CDR2 from the germline V gene are MNHEY and SMNVEV (reference sequence). The CDR3 is 15 residues long. CDR3 sequence (DNA): TGTGCCAGCAGCAACCCGGGACAGGGGACTCATGAGCAGTTCTTC. It is translated as CASSNPGQGTHEQFF.

The chain is built from TRBV7-2 and TRBJ2-2, with D unclear. V was clipped by 2 bases and J by 4 bases, with 5 bases between them. Germline-derived CDR1 and CDR2 are SGHTA and FQGNSA. The CDR3 covers 13 residues. The CDR3 region has the DNA TGTGCCAGCAGCTTACAATCCACCGGGGAGCTGTTTTTT. Protein product: CASSLQSTGELFF.

The rearrangement joins TRBV19 to TRBJ1-1; D is undetermined. From germline, CDR1 is LNHDA and CDR2 SQIVND (reference sequence). The V gene lost 9 bases and the J gene lost 1 base, with 12 bases spanning the gap. The CDR3 has 13 residues. The CDR3 is CASSTGGNTEAFF. CDR3 in DNA: TGTGCCAGCTCGACTGGAGGGAACACTGAAGCTTTCTTT.

In this sample, this clone turned up once. The chain links TRBV5-1 to TRBJ1-2, with D possibly being TRBD1 (5 bases). The CDR3 runs 15 residues. V dropped 2 bases and J dropped 2 bases, with 13 bases sitting between them. Germline CDR1 is SGHRS and CDR2 is YFSETQ. CDR3: CASSFSTGLNYGYTF. CDR3 nucleotide sequence: TGCGCCAGCAGCTTTTCTACAGGCCTGAACTATGGCTACACCTTC.

The V call is TRBV7-8, the J call TRBJ1-1; D unclear. Germline CDR1 and CDR2: SGHVS and FQNEAQ. This CDR3 is 12 amino acids long. The ends were cut back, 3 bases at V and 5 bases at J, with 7 bases in the middle. DNA for the CDR3: TGTGCCAGCAGCTTTTCGAGTACTGAAGCTTTCTTT. It encodes CASSFSSTEAFF.

J is TRBJ2-7 and V is TRBV9, with TRBD1 as a possible D gene (6 bases). Germline V gene data show CDR1 as SGDLS and CDR2 as YYNGEE. The CDR3 has 14 amino acids. The V end was cut by 0 bases, the J end by 0 bases, with 7 bases between. The CDR3 protein is CASSVGGHSYEQYF. Written as DNA, the CDR3 is TGTGCCAGCAGCGTAGGGGGGCACTCCTACGAGCAGTACTTC.

This clone was observed a handful of times. The J gene is TRBJ2-5, the V gene TRBV27; 10 bases fit TRBD1. The germline V gene encodes CDR1 MNHEY and CDR2 SMNVEV (reference sequence). The CDR3 is made up of 16 amino acids. After removal of 2 bases from V and 2 bases from J, the junction contained 5 bases not matched to a gene. CDR3: CASSLAGTGDQETQYF. CDR3 in DNA: TGTGCCAGCAGTTTAGCTGGGACAGGGGATCAAGAGACCCAGTACTTC.

This chain joins TRBV29-1 and TRBJ2-1, with TRBD2 identical over 7 bases. The CDR3 runs to 11 residues. Losses at the gene ends were 5 bases for V and 16 bases for J; bases not matched to a gene: 11. Germline V gives CDR1 SQVTM, CDR2 ANQGSEA. The CDR3 DNA reads TGCAGCGTTCACGATGGGGGGACTACCTTCTTC. Its protein is CSVHDGGTTFF.

The chain couples TRBV9 to TRBJ1-1; 7 bases are a match to TRBD1. Germline values: CDR1 SGDLS, CDR2 YYNGEE. CDR3 size: 14 residues. V was clipped by 6 bases and J by 0 bases; unmatched bases: 5. The CDR3, as DNA: TGTGCCAGCACCCGGACAGGAATGAACACTGAAGCTTTCTTT. Its protein is CASTRTGMNTEAFF.

The CDR3 DNA reads TGCGCCAGCAGCAGCTGGGACACATCTAACTATGGCTACACCTTC. Its protein product is CASSSWDTSNYGYTF. The chain uses TRBV4-1 and TRBJ1-2; maybe TRBD1 (6 bases). Trimming removed 5 bases at V and 0 bases at J, with 13 bases between. The CDR3 runs 15 residues. In germline, CDR1 is MGHRA, CDR2 YSYEKL.

The chain carries TRBV6-5 and TRBJ2-1; D is uncertain. CDR1 and CDR2 from the germline V gene are MNHEY and SVGAGI. This CDR3 is built from 15 residues. V was trimmed by 3 bases and J by 0 bases, leaving 9 bases between them. CDR3 in amino acids: CASSYLSSSYNEQFF. The DNA of the CDR3 is TGTGCCAGCAGTTATTTGAGTAGCTCCTACAATGAGCAGTTCTTC.

The chain links TRBV5-1 to TRBJ2-1, with TRBD2 matching over 11 bases. This CDR3 has 15 residues. Germline assignment: CDR1 SGHRS and CDR2 YFSETQ. V was pared by 7 bases and J by 8 bases, with 11 bases of the junction left unmatched. The CDR3 here is CASLATSGIGHEQFF. For the CDR3, the DNA is TGCGCCAGCTTAGCGACTAGCGGGATCGGGCATGAGCAGTTCTTC. The complete variable domain, with remaining parts taken from reference TRBV5-1 and TRBJ2-1, reads KAGVTQTPRYLIKTRGQQVTLSCSPISGHRSVSWYQQTPGQGLQFLFEYFSETQRNKGNFPGRFSGRQFSNSRSEMNVSTLELGDSALYLCASLATSGIGHEQFFGPGTRLTVL.

V usage is TRBV9 and J usage is TRBJ1-3; the D gene is possibly TRBD1 (6 bases). The CDR3 is made up of 18 amino acids. Germline loops: CDR1 SGDLS, CDR2 YYNGEE. The V end lost 0 bases, the J end lost 2 bases, and 18 bases lay between the germline ends. CDR3 in amino acids: CASSVGGSGAIAGNTIYF. Written as DNA, the CDR3 is TGTGCCAGCAGCGTAGGAGGCTCAGGGGCCATAGCTGGAAACACCATATATTTT. Full variable domain (outside the CDR3, taken from reference TRBV9 and TRBJ1-3): DSGVTQTPKHLITATGQRVTLRCSPRSGDLSVYWYQQSLDQGLQFLIQYYNGEERAKGNILERFSAQQFPDLHSELNLSSLELGDSALYFCASSVGGSGAIAGNTIYFGEGSWLTVV.

The sample holds one count of this clone. The chain joins TRBV7-9 to TRBJ1-1; D possibly corresponds to TRBD1 (5 bases). The V end was cut by 7 bases, the J end by 11 bases, with 26 bases between. Germline assignment: CDR1 SEHNR and CDR2 FQNEAQ (reference sequence). The CDR3 contains 15 residues. CDR3 sequence: CASTNSWPIGGLAFF. The CDR3 nucleotides are TGTGCCAGCACCAACTCGTGGCCGATCGGGGGGTTGGCTTTCTTT. The variable domain in full, completed from reference TRBV7-9 and TRBJ1-1, reads DTGVSQNPRHKITKRGQNVTFRCDPISEHNRLYWYRQTLGQGPEFLTYFQNEAQLEKSRLLSDRFSAERPKGSFSTLEIQRTEQGDSAMYLCASTNSWPIGGLAFFGQGTRLTVV.

The V call is TRBV5-1, the J call TRBJ2-7, with TRBD2 matching over 7 bases. The junction had 7 bases not matched to a gene; V was cut back by 1 base and J by 0 bases. This CDR3 is built from 16 residues. Looked up from germline, CDR1 is SGHRS and CDR2 is YFSETQ. The CDR3 sequence: CASSLFGGSSSYEQYF. CDR3 nucleotides: TGCGCCAGCAGCTTGTTCGGGGGGTCGAGCTCCTACGAGCAGTACTTC.

This chain uses TRBV5-8 with TRBJ1-5; the D gene is possibly TRBD1 (6 bases). This CDR3 has 15 amino acids. Germline V gives CDR1 SGHTS, CDR2 YDEGEE. V lost 2 bases and J 5 bases, leaving 14 bases between the germline ends. The CDR3: CASSFRTGGHQPQHF. DNA of the CDR3: TGTGCCAGCAGCTTTAGGACGGGGGGCCATCAGCCCCAGCATTTT.

J is TRBJ2-7 and V is TRBV28, with 10 bases that match TRBD2. This CDR3 comprises 14 residues. Per germline, CDR1 MDHEN and CDR2 SYDVKM. V was clipped by 7 bases and J by 3 bases; unmatched bases: 6. Written as DNA, the CDR3 is TGTGCCAGCACCCCTAGCGGGAGAATCTACGAGCAGTACTTC. It yields the protein CASTPSGRIYEQYF.

On this clone itself: The sample carries other DNA sequences with the same CDR3. The gene calls are TRBV30 and TRBJ1-4; 9 bases line up with TRBD1. The germline gives CDR1 GTSNPN, CDR2 SVGIG (reference sequence). V dropped 0 bases and J dropped 8; count of bases not matched to a gene: 1. This CDR3 is built from 13 residues. The CDR3: CAWSVQGAEKLFF. The CDR3, as DNA: TGTGCCTGGAGTGTACAGGGGGCGGAAAAACTGTTTTTT.

The chain is built from TRBV30 and TRBJ1-5; 10 bases line up with TRBD1. CDR3 length: 13 residues. CDR1 and CDR2 from the germline V gene are GTSNPN and SVGIG (reference sequence). The CDR3 protein is CAAGQGSSQPQHF. The CDR3 DNA reads TGTGCAGCGGGACAGGGGTCGAGTCAGCCCCAGCATTTT.

The rearrangement uses TRBV7-8 and TRBJ2-5; D remains unclear. V was cut by 4 bases and J by 2 bases, with 5 bases left in between. This CDR3 has 12 residues. From germline, CDR1 is SGHVS and CDR2 FQNEAQ. CDR3 protein: CASSSSQETQYF. CDR3 sequence (DNA): TGTGCCAGCAGCTCGAGTCAAGAGACCCAGTACTTC.

The count of this clone is one. This chain links TRBV5-1 with TRBJ2-7; D may be TRBD2 (5 bases). CDR1 is SGHRS, CDR2 YFSETQ, per germline. The CDR3 covers 13 residues. V lost 4 bases to trimming and J lost 6 bases, with 14 bases between them. CDR3 loop: CASSTIPGSEQYF. CDR3 DNA sequence: TGCGCCAGCAGCACCATCCCTGGGAGCGAGCAGTACTTC.

The chain carries TRBV29-1 and TRBJ1-2; 8 bases match TRBD1. The CDR3 sequence is 12 residues long. Germline V lookup: CDR1 SQVTM, CDR2 ANQGSEA. V dropped 7 bases and J dropped 8; count of bases not matched to a gene: 9. The chain's CDR3 is CSGGETGAGYTF. The CDR3, as DNA: TGCAGCGGAGGGGAGACAGGGGCCGGCTACACCTTC.

The CDR3 nucleotides read TGTGCCAGCATACAAACCGGGACTAGCGGGAGGTCCTACAATGAGCAGTTCTTC. Protein: CASIQTGTSGRSYNEQFF. The V gene is TRBV5-6, the J gene TRBJ2-1; 15 bases align to TRBD2. This CDR3 spans 18 amino acids. CDR1 and CDR2 (germline): SGHDT, YYEEEE. V lost 6 bases to trimming and J lost 1 base; unmatched junction nucleotides: 8. Variable domain in full (rest from reference TRBV5-6 and TRBJ2-1): DAGVTQSPTHLIKTRGQQVTLRCSPKSGHDTVSWYQQALGQGPQFIFQYYEEEERQRGNFPDRFSGHQFPNYSSELNVNALLLGDSALYLCASIQTGTSGRSYNEQFFGPGTRLTVL.